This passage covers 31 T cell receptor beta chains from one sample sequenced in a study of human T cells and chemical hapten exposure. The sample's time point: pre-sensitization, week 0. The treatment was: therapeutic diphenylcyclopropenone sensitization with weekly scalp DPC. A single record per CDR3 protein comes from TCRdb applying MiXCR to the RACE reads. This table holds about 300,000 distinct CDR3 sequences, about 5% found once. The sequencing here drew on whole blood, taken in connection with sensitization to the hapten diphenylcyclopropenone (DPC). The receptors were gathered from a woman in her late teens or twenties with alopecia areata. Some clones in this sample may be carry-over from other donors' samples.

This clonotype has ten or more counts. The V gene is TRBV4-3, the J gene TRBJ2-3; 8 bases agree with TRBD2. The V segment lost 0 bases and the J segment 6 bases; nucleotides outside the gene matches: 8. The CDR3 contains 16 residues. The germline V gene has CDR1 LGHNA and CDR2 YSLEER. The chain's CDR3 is CASSQEWASGSDTQYF. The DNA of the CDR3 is TGCGCCAGCAGCCAAGAGTGGGCTAGCGGGTCGGATACGCAGTATTTT.

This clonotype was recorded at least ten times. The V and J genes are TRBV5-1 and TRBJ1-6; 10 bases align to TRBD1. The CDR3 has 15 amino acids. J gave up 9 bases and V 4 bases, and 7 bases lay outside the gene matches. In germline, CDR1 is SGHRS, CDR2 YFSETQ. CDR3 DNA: TGCGCCAGCAGCAAGGGACAGGGGTTGGGTTCACCCCTCCACTTT. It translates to CASSKGQGLGSPLHF.

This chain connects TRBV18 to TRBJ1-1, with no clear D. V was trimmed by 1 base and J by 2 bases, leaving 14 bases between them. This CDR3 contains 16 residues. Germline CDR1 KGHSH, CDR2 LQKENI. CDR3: CASSPRTGGSNTEAFF. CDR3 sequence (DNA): TGTGCCAGCTCACCACGAACCGGAGGGTCCAACACTGAAGCTTTCTTT.

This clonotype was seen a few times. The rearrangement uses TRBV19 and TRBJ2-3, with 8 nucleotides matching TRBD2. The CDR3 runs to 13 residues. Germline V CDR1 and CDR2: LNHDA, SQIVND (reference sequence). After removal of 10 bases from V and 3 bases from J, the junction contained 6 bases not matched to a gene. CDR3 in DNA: TGTGCCACCGAGTCGGGGGGGACAGATACGCAGTATTTT. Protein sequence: CATESGGTDTQYF.

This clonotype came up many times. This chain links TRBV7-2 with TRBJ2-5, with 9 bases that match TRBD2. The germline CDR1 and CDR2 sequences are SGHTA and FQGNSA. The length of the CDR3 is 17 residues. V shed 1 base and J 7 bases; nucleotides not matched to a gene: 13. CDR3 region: CASSLVSARGGPGTQYF. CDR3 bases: TGTGCCAGCAGCTTAGTCAGCGCGCGGGGGGGCCCAGGGACCCAGTACTTC.

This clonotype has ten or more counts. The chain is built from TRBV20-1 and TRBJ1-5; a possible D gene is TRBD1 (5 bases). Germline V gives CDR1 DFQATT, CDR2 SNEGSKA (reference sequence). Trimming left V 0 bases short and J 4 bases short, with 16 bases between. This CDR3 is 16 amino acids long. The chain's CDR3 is CSARDGQTAINQPQHF. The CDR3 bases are TGCAGTGCTAGAGACGGTCAGACAGCCATTAATCAGCCCCAGCATTTT.

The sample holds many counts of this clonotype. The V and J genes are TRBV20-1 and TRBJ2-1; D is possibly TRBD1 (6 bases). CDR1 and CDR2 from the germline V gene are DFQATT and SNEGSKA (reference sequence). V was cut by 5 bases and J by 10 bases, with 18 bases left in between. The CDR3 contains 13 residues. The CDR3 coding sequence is TGCAGTGCTGTTAGACAGGCCACCCAGGAGCAGTTCTTC. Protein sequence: CSAVRQATQEQFF.

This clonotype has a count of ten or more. In DNA form, the CDR3 reads TGTGCCAGCAGTCAGGGATATCGGACAGATACGCAGTATTTT. Its translation: CASSQGYRTDTQYF. The chain uses TRBV6-5 and TRBJ2-3; perhaps TRBD1 as D (5 bases). CDR1 and CDR2 from the germline V gene are MNHEY and SVGAGI. This CDR3 is 14 amino acids long. Trimming left V 5 bases short and J 3 bases short, with 12 bases between.

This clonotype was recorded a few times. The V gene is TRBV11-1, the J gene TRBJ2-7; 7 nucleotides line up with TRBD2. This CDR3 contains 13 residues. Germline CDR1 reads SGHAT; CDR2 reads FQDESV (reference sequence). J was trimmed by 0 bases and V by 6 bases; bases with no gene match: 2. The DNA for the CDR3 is TGTGCCAGCAGACCTAGCGGCTCCTACGAGCAGTACTTC. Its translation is CASRPSGSYEQYF.

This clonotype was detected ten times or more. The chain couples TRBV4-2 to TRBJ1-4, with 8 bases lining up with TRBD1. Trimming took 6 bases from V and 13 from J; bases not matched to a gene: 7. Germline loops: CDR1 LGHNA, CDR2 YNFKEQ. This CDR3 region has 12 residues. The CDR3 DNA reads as TGTGCCAGCAGAGAAATGGGGACAGGACTGTTTTTT. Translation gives CASREMGTGLFF.

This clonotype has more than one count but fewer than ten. CDR3 loop: CASSYPPEAFF. The CDR3 DNA is TGTGCCAGCAGTTACCCCCCTGAAGCTTTCTTT. The V gene is TRBV6-5, the J gene TRBJ1-1; no clear D. Germline V gives CDR1 MNHEY, CDR2 SVGAGI. The CDR3 has 11 residues. V was trimmed by 2 bases and J by 6 bases, leaving 4 bases between them.

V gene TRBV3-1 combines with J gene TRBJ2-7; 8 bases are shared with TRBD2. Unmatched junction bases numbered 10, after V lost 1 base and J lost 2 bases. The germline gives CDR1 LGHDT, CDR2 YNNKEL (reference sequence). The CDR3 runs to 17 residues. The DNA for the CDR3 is TGTGCCAGCAGCCAAGCGCAGGTACTAGCGGAAACCTACGAGCAGTACTTC. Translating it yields CASSQAQVLAETYEQYF.

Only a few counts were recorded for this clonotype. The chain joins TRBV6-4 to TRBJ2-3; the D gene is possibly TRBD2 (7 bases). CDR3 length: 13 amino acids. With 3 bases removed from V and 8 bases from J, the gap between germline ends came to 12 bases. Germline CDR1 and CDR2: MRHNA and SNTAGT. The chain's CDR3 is CASSEGGGRTQYF. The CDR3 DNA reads TGTGCCAGCAGTGAGGGGGGGGGCCGTACGCAGTATTTT.

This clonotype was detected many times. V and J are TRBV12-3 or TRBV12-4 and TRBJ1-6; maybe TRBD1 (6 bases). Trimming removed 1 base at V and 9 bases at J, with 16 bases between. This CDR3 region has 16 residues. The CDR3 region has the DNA TGTGCCAGCAGTTTAGGGCCGCGGGGGGGCGGTTCACCCCTCCACTTT. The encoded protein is CASSLGPRGGGSPLHF.

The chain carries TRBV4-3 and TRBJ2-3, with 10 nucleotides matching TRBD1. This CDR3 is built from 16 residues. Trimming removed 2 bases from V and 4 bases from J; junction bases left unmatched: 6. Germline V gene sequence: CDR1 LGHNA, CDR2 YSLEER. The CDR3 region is CASSQPSGTGADTQYF. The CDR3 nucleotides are TGCGCCAGCAGCCAACCCTCCGGGACAGGGGCAGATACGCAGTATTTT.

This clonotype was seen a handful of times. This CDR3 is CASRNGGLYEQYF. DNA for the CDR3: TGTGCCAGCAGAAACGGGGGTCTGTACGAGCAGTACTTC. V usage is TRBV6-1 and J usage is TRBJ2-7, with D possibly being TRBD2 (6 bases). Trimming cost V 6 bases and J 4 bases, with 13 bases left between them. This CDR3 has 13 residues. Germline loops: CDR1 MNHNS, CDR2 SASEGT.

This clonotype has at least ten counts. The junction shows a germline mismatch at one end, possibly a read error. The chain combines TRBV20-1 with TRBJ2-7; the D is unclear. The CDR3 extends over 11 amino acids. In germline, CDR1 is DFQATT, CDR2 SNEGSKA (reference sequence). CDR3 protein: CSARVKSFSGF. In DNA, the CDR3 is TGCAGTGCTAGAGTAAAAAGCTTTTCAGGTTTC.

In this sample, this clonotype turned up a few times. Here the CDR3 reads CASSQENDASGSTDTQYF. CDR3 DNA: TGCGCCAGCAGCCAAGAAAACGACGCTAGCGGTAGCACAGATACGCAGTATTTT. This chain links TRBV4-1 with TRBJ2-3; TRBD2 agrees at 7 bases. CDR1 is MGHRA and CDR2 is YSYEKL in the germline V gene. The CDR3 is 18 amino acids. With 0 bases clipped from V and 0 bases from J, the junction kept 9 bases outside the gene matches.

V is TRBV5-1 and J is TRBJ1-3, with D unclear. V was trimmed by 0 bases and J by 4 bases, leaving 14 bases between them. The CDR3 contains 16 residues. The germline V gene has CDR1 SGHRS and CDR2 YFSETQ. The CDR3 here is CASSLGERARGNTIYF. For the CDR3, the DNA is TGCGCCAGCAGCTTGGGCGAGAGAGCGAGAGGAAACACCATATATTTT.

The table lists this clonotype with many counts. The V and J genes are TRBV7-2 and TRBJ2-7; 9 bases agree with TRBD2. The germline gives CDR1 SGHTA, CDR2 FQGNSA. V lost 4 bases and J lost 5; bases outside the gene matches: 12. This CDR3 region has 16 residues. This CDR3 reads CASSSNLGLARDEQYF. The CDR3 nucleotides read TGTGCCAGCAGCTCCAATTTAGGACTAGCGAGGGACGAGCAGTACTTC.

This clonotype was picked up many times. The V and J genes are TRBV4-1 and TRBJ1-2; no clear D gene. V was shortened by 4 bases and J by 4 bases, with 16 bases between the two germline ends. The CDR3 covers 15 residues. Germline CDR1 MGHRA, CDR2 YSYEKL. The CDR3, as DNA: TGCGCCAGCAGCCCGACCGAGGCCCAGAGCTATGGCTACACCTTC. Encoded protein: CASSPTEAQSYGYTF.

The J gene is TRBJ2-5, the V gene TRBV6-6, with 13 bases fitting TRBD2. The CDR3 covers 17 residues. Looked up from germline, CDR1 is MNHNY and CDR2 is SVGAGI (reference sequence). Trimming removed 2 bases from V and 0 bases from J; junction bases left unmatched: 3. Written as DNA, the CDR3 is TGTGCCAGCAGTTACGGACTAGCGGGGGAGTACCAAGAGACCCAGTACTTC. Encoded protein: CASSYGLAGEYQETQYF.

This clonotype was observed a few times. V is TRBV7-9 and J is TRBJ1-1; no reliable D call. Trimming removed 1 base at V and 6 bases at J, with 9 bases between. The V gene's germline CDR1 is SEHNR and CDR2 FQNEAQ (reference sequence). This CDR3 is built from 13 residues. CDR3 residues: CASSLGRGSEAFF. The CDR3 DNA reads TGTGCCAGCAGCTTAGGACGAGGCTCTGAAGCTTTCTTT.

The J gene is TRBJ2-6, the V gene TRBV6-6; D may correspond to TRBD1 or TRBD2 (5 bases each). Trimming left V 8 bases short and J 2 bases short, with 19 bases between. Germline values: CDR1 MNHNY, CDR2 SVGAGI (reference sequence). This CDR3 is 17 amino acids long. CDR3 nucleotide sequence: TGTGCCAGCGGCCTACGCGTTAAGGGACCTGGGGCCAACGTCCTGACTTTC. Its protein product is CASGLRVKGPGANVLTF.

DNA for the CDR3: TGTGCCAGCGCTGGGGACAGGGTCCCCTACGAGCAGTACTTC. Translating it yields CASAGDRVPYEQYF. The genes are TRBV12-3 or TRBV12-4 and TRBJ2-7; 9 bases are shared with TRBD1. After removal of 8 bases from V and 2 bases from J, the junction contained 7 bases not matched to a gene. The CDR3 consists of 14 residues.

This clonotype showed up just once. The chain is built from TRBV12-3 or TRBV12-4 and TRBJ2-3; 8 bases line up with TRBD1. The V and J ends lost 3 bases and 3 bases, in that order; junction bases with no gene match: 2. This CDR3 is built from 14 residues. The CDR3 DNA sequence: TGTGCCAGCAGTTTCAGGGGGCGGACAGATACGCAGTATTTT. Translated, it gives CASSFRGRTDTQYF.

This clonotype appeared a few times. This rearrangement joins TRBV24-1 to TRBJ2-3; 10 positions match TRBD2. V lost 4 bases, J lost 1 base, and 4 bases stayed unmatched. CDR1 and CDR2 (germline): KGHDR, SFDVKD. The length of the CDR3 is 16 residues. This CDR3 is CATSDTTSGGTDTQYF. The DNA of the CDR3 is TGTGCCACCAGTGACACAACTAGCGGGGGCACAGATACGCAGTATTTT.

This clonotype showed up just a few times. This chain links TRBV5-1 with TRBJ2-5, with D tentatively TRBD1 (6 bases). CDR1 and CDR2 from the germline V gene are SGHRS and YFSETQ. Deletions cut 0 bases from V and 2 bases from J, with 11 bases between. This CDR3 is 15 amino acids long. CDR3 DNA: TGCGCCAGCAGCTTGGTGGCAGGGGTACAAGAGACCCAGTACTTC. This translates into CASSLVAGVQETQYF.

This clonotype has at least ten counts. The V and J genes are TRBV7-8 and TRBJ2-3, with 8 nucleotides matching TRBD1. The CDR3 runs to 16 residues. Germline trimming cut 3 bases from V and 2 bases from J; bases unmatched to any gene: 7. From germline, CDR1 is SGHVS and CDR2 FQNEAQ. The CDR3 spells CASSLRTGTITDTQYF. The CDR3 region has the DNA TGTGCCAGCAGCTTGCGGACAGGGACGATCACAGATACGCAGTATTTT.

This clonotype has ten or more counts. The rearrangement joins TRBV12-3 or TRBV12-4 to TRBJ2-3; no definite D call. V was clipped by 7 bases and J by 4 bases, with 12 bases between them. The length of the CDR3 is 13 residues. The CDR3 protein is CASISGSSDTQYF. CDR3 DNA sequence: TGTGCCAGCATCTCTGGCTCCTCAGATACGCAGTATTTT.

The CDR3 region is CSAREGARWTEAFF. The CDR3, as DNA: TGCAGTGCTAGAGAGGGGGCGAGGTGGACTGAAGCTTTCTTT. The rearrangement joins TRBV20-1 to TRBJ1-1; possibly TRBD1 for D (6 bases). CDR1 is DFQATT, CDR2 SNEGSKA, per germline (reference sequence). There are 14 residues in the CDR3. The germline V and J ends were trimmed by 0 bases and 5 bases, with 13 bases remaining between them.